The 10 T cell receptor beta chains below all came from one sample that was sequenced in a study of beta chain features in type 1 diabetes. Investigators reverse transcribed all isolated RNA, so they sequenced expressed TCRB transcripts. Sequenced by immunoSEQ multiplex PCR; TCRdb stores in-frame clones only, minus some. The sample lists 200,000 to 250,000 clones, about 25% occurring once. Sequences were obtained from central memory CD4+ T cells from blood. These TCRs come from a man aged 25-45 years in good health.

At least ten counts were recorded for this clone. V is TRBV28 and J is TRBJ2-6; D may be TRBD1 (7 bases). Germline V lookup: CDR1 MDHEN, CDR2 SYDVKM. Trimming took off 2 bases at V and 5 bases at J, with 19 bases between the two ends. The CDR3 is 18 amino acids. The CDR3 sequence: CASSLEGRGALRANVLTF. CDR3 in DNA: TGTGCCAGCAGTTTAGAGGGCAGGGGGGCCTTGAGGGCCAACGTCCTGACTTTC.

The table lists this clone with many counts. The chain links TRBV18 to TRBJ2-1; possibly TRBD1 for D (5 bases). Germline lookup yields CDR1 KGHSH and CDR2 LQKENI. Trimming removed 6 bases from V and 10 bases from J, with 13 bases in between. The CDR3 consists of 12 residues. In DNA, the CDR3 is TGTGCCAGCTCTCAGAAGGGGTACGAGCAGTTCTTC. Translated, it gives CASSQKGYEQFF.

The chain carries TRBV5-1 and TRBJ2-1; TRBD1 matches at 7 bases. The J segment lost 6 bases and the V segment lost 4 bases, leaving 7 bases of the junction unmatched. The CDR3 length is 14 residues. The germline CDR1 and CDR2 sequences are SGHRS and YFSETQ. CDR3 sequence (DNA): TGCGCCAGCAGCGCGACAGGGCGCGGCAATGAGCAGTTCTTC. It specifies CASSATGRGNEQFF.

In nucleotides, the CDR3 is TGTGCCAGCAGCTCACCGGGACAGGGGTCCGAGCAGTACTTC. Amino acid sequence: CASSSPGQGSEQYF. The chain recombines TRBV5-4 with TRBJ2-7; 10 bases fit TRBD1. The CDR3 is made up of 14 amino acids. Germline values: CDR1 SGHNT, CDR2 YYREEE (reference sequence). Germline trimming cut 3 bases from V and 6 bases from J; bases unmatched to any gene: 6.

This chain uses TRBV30 with TRBJ2-1; 8 bases are a match to TRBD2. The CDR3 length is 12 residues. The germline gives CDR1 GTSNPN, CDR2 SVGIG (reference sequence). Losses at the gene ends were 7 bases for V and 13 bases for J; bases not matched to a gene: 12. The CDR3 DNA follows: TGTGCCTCGGCCTGGGCGGGAGGCCCTCAGTTCTTC. Its translation is CASAWAGGPQFF.

The chain employs TRBV29-1 and TRBJ1-5; D call uncertain. This CDR3 spans 11 amino acids. The V end lost 4 bases, the J end lost 11 bases, and 12 bases lay between the germline ends. CDR1 and CDR2 from the germline V gene are SQVTM and ANQGSEA. CDR3 coding DNA: TGCAGCGTTGGCCTGCATACGGCCCAGCATTTT. Translating gives CSVGLHTAQHF. Filled out from reference TRBV29-1 and TRBJ1-5, the complete variable domain reads SAVISQKPSRDICQRGTSLTIQCQVDSQVTMMFWYRQQPGQSLTLIATANQGSEATYESGFVIDKFPISRPNLTFSTLTVSNMSPEDSSIYLCSVGLHTAQHFGDGTRLSIL.

The J gene is TRBJ2-6, the V gene TRBV6-1; D uncertain. CDR3 length equals 15 residues. Trimming cost V 7 bases and J 2 bases, with 12 bases left between them. The germline V gene has CDR1 MNHNS and CDR2 SASEGT. The CDR3 spells CASNRALAGANVLTF. The CDR3 nucleotides are TGTGCCAGCAATCGGGCTTTGGCTGGGGCCAACGTCCTGACTTTC.

This clone was detected ten times or more. This rearrangement joins TRBV7-2 to TRBJ2-2; 12 positions match TRBD2. CDR1 and CDR2 (germline): SGHTA, FQGNSA. The CDR3 is 18 amino acids. The J segment lost 7 bases and the V segment lost 5 bases, leaving 14 bases of the junction unmatched. CDR3 coding DNA: TGTGCCAGCAGCCCAGCGAGGCTAGCGGGGGGGCACAGCGGGGAGCTGTTTTTT. Translating it yields CASSPARLAGGHSGELFF.

Here the CDR3 DNA reads TGTGCCAGTAGTGTTGGGATACTGGATGGCTACACCTTC. It specifies CASSVGILDGYTF. V usage is TRBV19 and J usage is TRBJ1-2; no firm D call. The V end was cut by 5 bases, the J end by 6 bases, with 13 bases between. The CDR3 totals 13 residues. In germline, CDR1 is LNHDA, CDR2 SQIVND (reference sequence).

The chain employs TRBV28 and TRBJ2-3; the D is unclear. There are 13 residues in the CDR3. V gave up 7 bases and J gave up 10 bases, with 18 bases separating them. Looked up from germline, CDR1 is MDHEN and CDR2 is SYDVKM. The CDR3 bases are TGTGCCAGCATGGGTACCCCGGCTCGGGCGCAGTATTTT. Translating gives CASMGTPARAQYF.